The present TCR beta chain was sequenced within a study of blood T cell repertoires in COVID-19. In the study overall: T cells, B-cell-depleted T cells, or PBMCs provided the cDNA or gDNA that served as material.

TCRdb's copy holds only in-frame clones and misses some; the assay was immunoSEQ multiplex PCR. The sample yields under 400,000 clones, nearly 90% seen once. This TCR derives from a man aged 18 to 35 with active or convalescent COVID-19. The sequenced sample was peripheral blood.

The DNA for the CDR3 is TGTGCCAGCAGAACAGGGGCAAACACCATATATTTT. Its translation is CASRTGANTIYF. V is TRBV6-5 and J is TRBJ1-3; 7 nucleotides agree with TRBD1. J lost 6 bases, V lost 6 bases, and 2 bases had no gene match. The CDR3 contains 12 residues. CDR1 and CDR2 (germline): MNHEY, SVGAGI.